These T cell receptor beta chains were read from a single sample in a study of graft-versus-host responses after intestinal transplantation. Profiled with immunoSEQ multiplex PCR; TCRdb holds only in-frame clones, not every one. Here the sample spans 35,000 to 40,000 clones, roughly 87% being singletons. The source material was PBMCs, sampled approximately 1,000 days after transplant. All receptors come from a human patient who received an intestinal transplant, so some T cells may come from the graft donor. CDR3s include the opening cysteine and the closing phenylalanine or tryptophan. Each record gives: clone size, D gene, J gene, V gene, CDR3 protein, CDR3 DNA. The D gene is left open where the match is weak. A clone size is listed for some rows: how often the clone was seen (once, few, many), or a class if it is expanded.

abundance: .
d_gene: .
j_gene: TRBJ1-2
v_gene: TRBV6-5
CDR3aa: CASRLTVGYGYTF
CDR3nt: TGTGCCAGCAGACTTACGGTCGGTTATGGCTACACCTTC

abundance: .
d_gene: TRBD2
j_gene: TRBJ2-7
v_gene: TRBV10-3
CDR3aa: CATHSGAYEQYF
CDR3nt: TGTGCCACACATAGCGGGGCCTACGAGCAGTACTTC

abundance: .
d_gene: .
j_gene: TRBJ2-5
v_gene: TRBV28
CDR3aa: CASSLFSETQYF
CDR3nt: TGTGCCAGCAGTTTGTTTAGCGAGACCCAGTACTTC

abundance: once
d_gene: .
j_gene: TRBJ2-7
v_gene: TRBV27
CDR3aa: CASSAGYNEQYF
CDR3nt: TGTGCCAGCAGTGCCGGGTACAACGAGCAGTACTTC

abundance: .
d_gene: .
j_gene: TRBJ2-2
v_gene: TRBV11-2
CDR3aa: CASSSREAGELFF
CDR3nt: TGTGCCAGCAGCTCCAGGGAGGCCGGGGAGCTGTTTTTT

abundance: .
d_gene: .
j_gene: TRBJ1-2
v_gene: TRBV6-6
CDR3aa: CASTNEGYGYTF
CDR3nt: TGTGCCAGCACCAACGAGGGTTATGGCTACACCTTC

abundance: .
d_gene: TRBD1
j_gene: TRBJ1-1
v_gene: TRBV7-9
CDR3aa: CASSQTDRAEAFF
CDR3nt: TGTGCCAGCAGCCAAACAGACAGGGCGGAAGCTTTCTTT

abundance: .
d_gene: TRBD2
j_gene: TRBJ2-5
v_gene: TRBV4-1
CDR3aa: CASSHAGGGYQETQYF
CDR3nt: TGCGCCAGCAGCCATGCCGGGGGGGGATATCAAGAGACCCAGTACTTC

abundance: .
d_gene: .
j_gene: TRBJ2-3
v_gene: TRBV7-3
CDR3aa: CASSLIGTGDTQYF
CDR3nt: TGTGCCAGCAGCTTAATAGGGACGGGAGATACGCAGTATTTT

abundance: .
d_gene: TRBD1
j_gene: TRBJ2-2
v_gene: TRBV7-6
CDR3aa: CASSLPGQAAYGNTGELFF
CDR3nt: TGTGCCAGCAGCTTACCCGGACAGGCGGCCTACGGGAACACCGGGGAGCTGTTTTTT

abundance: few
d_gene: .
j_gene: TRBJ2-2
v_gene: TRBV9
CDR3aa: CASSGGGDTGELFF
CDR3nt: TGTGCCAGCAGCGGTGGGGGAGACACCGGGGAGCTGTTTTTT

abundance: .
d_gene: TRBD1
j_gene: TRBJ1-2
v_gene: TRBV5-5
CDR3aa: CASSLAARYRDSRNGYTF
CDR3nt: TGTGCCAGCAGCTTGGCGGCCAGATATAGGGACAGCCGGAATGGCTACACCTTC

abundance: .
d_gene: .
j_gene: TRBJ2-7
v_gene: TRBV6-6
CDR3aa: CASSARGEQYF
CDR3nt: TGTGCCAGCAGCGCGAGGGGGGAGCAGTACTTC

abundance: .
d_gene: .
j_gene: TRBJ2-6
v_gene: TRBV4-1
CDR3aa: CASSQDQGFSGANVLTF
CDR3nt: TGCGCCAGCAGCCAAGATCAGGGGTTCTCTGGGGCCAACGTCCTGACTTTC

abundance: .
d_gene: .
j_gene: TRBJ2-7
v_gene: TRBV28
CDR3aa: CASSSGTPYEQYF
CDR3nt: TGTGCCAGCAGCTCGGGGACCCCCTACGAGCAGTACTTC

abundance: .
d_gene: TRBD2
j_gene: TRBJ2-7
v_gene: TRBV28
CDR3aa: CASTVAGGFYEQYF
CDR3nt: TGTGCCAGCACGGTAGCGGGGGGTTTCTACGAGCAGTACTTC

abundance: .
d_gene: TRBD1
j_gene: TRBJ2-5
v_gene: TRBV6-1
CDR3aa: CASSEWGTGTETQYF
CDR3nt: TGTGCCAGCAGTGAATGGGGGACAGGGACAGAGACCCAGTACTTC

abundance: few
d_gene: .
j_gene: TRBJ1-4
v_gene: TRBV6-6
CDR3aa: CASSYSSEGGREKLFF
CDR3nt: TGTGCCAGCAGTTACTCGAGTGAGGGGGGGAGAGAAAAACTGTTTTTT

abundance: .
d_gene: .
j_gene: TRBJ2-2
v_gene: TRBV29-1
CDR3aa: CSVAYVENTGELFF
CDR3nt: TGCAGCGTTGCGTATGTCGAGAACACCGGGGAGCTGTTTTTT

abundance: .
d_gene: .
j_gene: TRBJ2-5
v_gene: TRBV28
CDR3aa: CASSLRASGLGAQETQYF
CDR3nt: TGTGCCAGCAGTTTAAGGGCTTCGGGCTTGGGGGCTCAGGAGACCCAGTACTTC

abundance: medium-sized
d_gene: .
j_gene: TRBJ1-1
v_gene: TRBV5-5
CDR3aa: CASSLAEGSEAFF
CDR3nt: TGTGCCAGCAGCTTGGCCGAGGGTTCTGAAGCTTTCTTT

abundance: .
d_gene: .
j_gene: TRBJ2-5
v_gene: TRBV5-4
CDR3aa: CASSTQQGRVETQYF
CDR3nt: TGTGCCAGCAGCACCCAACAGGGGAGGGTAGAGACCCAGTACTTC

abundance: .
d_gene: .
j_gene: TRBJ2-7
v_gene: TRBV7-2
CDR3aa: CASRSSGGEQYF
CDR3nt: TGTGCCAGCAGGTCTTCCGGGGGCGAGCAGTACTTC

abundance: .
d_gene: .
j_gene: TRBJ1-1
v_gene: TRBV27
CDR3aa: CASSFIQGRGRTEAFF
CDR3nt: TGTGCCAGCAGTTTTATCCAGGGCCGAGGTCGAACTGAAGCTTTCTTT

abundance: .
d_gene: .
j_gene: TRBJ1-1
v_gene: TRBV5-6
CDR3aa: CASRELLPKEGMNTEAFF
CDR3nt: TGTGCCAGCAGAGAGCTACTTCCCAAGGAGGGAATGAACACTGAAGCTTTCTTT

abundance: .
d_gene: .
j_gene: TRBJ2-5
v_gene: TRBV5-1
CDR3aa: CASSLFRGLGETQYF
CDR3nt: TGCGCCAGCAGCTTGTTCCGGGGGCTCGGAGAGACCCAGTACTTC

abundance: .
d_gene: .
j_gene: TRBJ1-4
v_gene: TRBV19
CDR3aa: CASSIGQGNEKLFF
CDR3nt: TGTGCCAGTAGTATTGGTCAGGGGAATGAAAAACTGTTTTTT

abundance: .
d_gene: .
j_gene: TRBJ2-7
v_gene: TRBV16
CDR3aa: CASSHQTGLDYEQYF
CDR3nt: TGTGCCAGCAGCCACCAAACAGGGCTCGACTACGAGCAGTACTTC

abundance: .
d_gene: .
j_gene: TRBJ1-5
v_gene: TRBV19
CDR3aa: CASSKGPHQPQHF
CDR3nt: TGTGCCAGTAGTAAGGGGCCTCATCAGCCCCAGCATTTT

abundance: once
d_gene: TRBD1
j_gene: TRBJ2-7
v_gene: TRBV28
CDR3aa: CASSLWTGGGYEQYF
CDR3nt: TGTGCCAGCAGTTTATGGACAGGGGGAGGCTACGAGCAGTACTTC

abundance: .
d_gene: .
j_gene: TRBJ2-1
v_gene: TRBV7-2
CDR3aa: CASSLETFGSNEQFF
CDR3nt: TGTGCCAGCAGCTTAGAAACCTTCGGTAGCAATGAGCAGTTCTTC

abundance: .
d_gene: .
j_gene: TRBJ1-2
v_gene: TRBV19
CDR3aa: CASRDLIFNYGYTF
CDR3nt: TGTGCCAGCCGAGATCTAATTTTTAACTATGGCTACACCTTC

abundance: few
d_gene: .
j_gene: TRBJ1-1
v_gene: TRBV14
CDR3aa: CASSARGRRTEAFF
CDR3nt: TGTGCCAGCAGCGCAAGAGGCCGGCGGACTGAAGCTTTCTTT

abundance: .
d_gene: .
j_gene: TRBJ1-5
v_gene: TRBV21-1
CDR3aa: CASSNDGTGPSKPQHF
CDR3nt: TGTGCCAGCAGCAATGACGGGACAGGGCCCTCAAAGCCCCAGCATTTT

abundance: once
d_gene: .
j_gene: TRBJ1-1
v_gene: TRBV7-8
CDR3aa: CASSLGGGTEAFF
CDR3nt: TGTGCCAGCAGCTTAGGAGGGGGCACTGAAGCTTTCTTT

abundance: .
d_gene: TRBD2
j_gene: TRBJ2-2
v_gene: TRBV19
CDR3aa: CASSRAGATGELFF
CDR3nt: TGTGCCAGTAGTAGAGCGGGGGCCACCGGGGAGCTGTTTTTT

abundance: once
d_gene: .
j_gene: TRBJ1-3
v_gene: TRBV7-2
CDR3aa: CASSEDWLGNTIYF
CDR3nt: TGTGCCAGCAGCGAAGACTGGCTCGGAAACACCATATATTTT

abundance: few
d_gene: .
j_gene: TRBJ1-2
v_gene: TRBV12-2
CDR3aa: CASRFPRQGLGGYTF
CDR3nt: TGTGCAAGTCGCTTTCCCAGGCAGGGTTTAGGGGGCTACACCTTC

abundance: .
d_gene: .
j_gene: TRBJ2-7
v_gene: TRBV29-1
CDR3aa: CSVDTGGAGGKGIYEQYF
CDR3nt: TGCAGCGTTGATACGGGGGGTGCAGGGGGAAAAGGGATCTACGAGCAGTACTTC

abundance: few
d_gene: .
j_gene: TRBJ1-4
v_gene: TRBV19
CDR3aa: CARERGVGGNEKLFF
CDR3nt: TGTGCCAGAGAGCGGGGGGTCGGGGGTAATGAAAAACTGTTTTTT

abundance: .
d_gene: TRBD1
j_gene: TRBJ1-2
v_gene: TRBV5-1
CDR3aa: CASSPETGAYGYTF
CDR3nt: TGCGCCAGCAGCCCCGAGACAGGGGCTTATGGCTACACCTTC